The TCR beta chain described here comes from a study of shared clonotypes between healthy human individuals. Trimming pared 3 bases from V and 5 bases from J, leaving 17 bases between. Germline V lookup: CDR1 SGHNT, CDR2 YYREEE (reference sequence). This CDR3 is built from 15 residues. Everyone who donated was a Caucasian adult who lived in Nashville, Tennessee. TCRdb's copy holds only in-frame clones and misses some; the assay was immunoSEQ multiplex PCR. The sample records more than 400,000 clones, approximately 78% being singletons. The TCR comes from a woman between 40 and 50 years old in good health. Some clones in this sample may be carry-over from other donors' samples. The sequencing sample was made of PBMCs. The chain carries TRBV5-4 and TRBJ2-5; a possible D gene is TRBD2 (6 bases). The CDR3 loop is CASSSTEEGLETQYF. CDR3 nucleotides: TGTGCCAGCAGCTCCACCGAGGAGGGTCTTGAGACCCAGTACTTC.